These 14 T cell receptor beta chains were all obtained from the same sample, sequenced in a study of control samples from healthy donors and cancer patients. Sequencing was performed with immunoSEQ multiplex PCR; in TCRdb, only in-frame clones are kept and a portion is missing. The table records 78,000 or so clones, more than 70% of them present only once. Sequencing used blood. These receptors all stem from a woman in her forties or fifties in good health.

This rearrangement joins TRBV12-3 or TRBV12-4 to TRBJ1-2, with a possible D match to TRBD1 (6 bases). There are 12 residues in the CDR3. Deletions cut 5 bases from V and 4 bases from J, with 8 bases between. The CDR3 DNA reads TGTGCCAGCAGTATACAGGGCTATGGCTACACCTTC. Translated, it gives CASSIQGYGYTF.

The chain couples TRBV6-6 to TRBJ2-1, with TRBD2 matching 8 bases. Per the germline V gene, CDR1 is MNHNY and CDR2 is SVGAGI (reference sequence). Trimming removed 6 bases from V and 2 bases from J; junction bases left unmatched: 6. This CDR3 has 15 amino acids. The chain's CDR3 is CASSLAGTAYNEQFF. CDR3 DNA: TGTGCCAGCAGCTTAGCGGGGACCGCCTACAATGAGCAGTTCTTC.

The V call is TRBV9, the J call TRBJ2-3; D is possibly TRBD2 (6 bases). CDR1 and CDR2 from the germline V gene are SGDLS and YYNGEE. Deletions cut 2 bases from V and 1 base from J, with 8 bases between. The CDR3 length is 14 residues. The CDR3 loop reads CASSVVAGTDTQYF. The CDR3 DNA is TGTGCCAGCAGCGTCGTAGCGGGCACAGATACGCAGTATTTT. Combining the CDR3 with reference TRBV9 and TRBJ2-3 gives the whole variable domain DSGVTQTPKHLITATGQRVTLRCSPRSGDLSVYWYQQSLDQGLQFLIQYYNGEERAKGNILERFSAQQFPDLHSELNLSSLELGDSALYFCASSVVAGTDTQYFGPGTRLTVL.

This sequence joins TRBV30 and TRBJ1-2; D ambiguous. V lost 5 bases and J lost 4, with 17 bases in between. From germline, CDR1 is GTSNPN and CDR2 SVGIG (reference sequence). CDR3 size: 14 residues. CDR3 in DNA: TGTGCCTGGCTTGGGAGGGATTCGCTCTATGGCTACACCTTC. This encodes CAWLGRDSLYGYTF.

V and J are TRBV5-6 and TRBJ1-6; 12 bases are shared with TRBD1. Germline V CDR1 and CDR2: SGHDT, YYEEEE. V shed 0 bases and J 7 bases; nucleotides not matched to a gene: 5. This CDR3 is built from 17 residues. The CDR3, as DNA: TGTGCCAGCAGCTTGGAGGGACAGGGGGCTCAGAATTCACCCCTCCACTTT. Encoded protein: CASSLEGQGAQNSPLHF.

The chain couples TRBV6-6 to TRBJ2-1; 10 bases line up with TRBD2. Germline CDR1 and CDR2: MNHNY and SVGAGI (reference sequence). Trimming cost V 4 bases and J 9 bases; bases outside gene matches: 6. The CDR3 is 14 residues long. The DNA for the CDR3 is TGTGCCAGCAGTTTAGCGGGGGGTCAGGGTGAGCAGTTCTTC. Translated, it gives CASSLAGGQGEQFF.

This sequence joins TRBV6-5 and TRBJ2-1, with 11 bases aligning to TRBD2. Trimming at V came to 4 bases and at J to 7 bases, leaving 9 bases not matched to a gene. Per the germline V gene, CDR1 is MNHEY and CDR2 is SVGAGI. This CDR3 is 16 amino acids long. The CDR3 loop is CASSSIGLAGSNEQFF. The CDR3 DNA reads TGTGCCAGCAGTTCCATAGGACTAGCGGGCTCGAATGAGCAGTTCTTC.

The rearrangement uses TRBV2 and TRBJ1-1, with D uncertain. Germline V lookup: CDR1 SNHLY, CDR2 FYNNEI. Between the trimmed V and J ends, which lost 6 bases and 4 bases, there was a span of 12 bases. The CDR3 is made up of 13 amino acids. The CDR3 region is CASRISWATEAFF. DNA for the CDR3: TGTGCCAGCAGGATATCCTGGGCCACTGAAGCTTTCTTT.

The V and J genes are TRBV6-5 and TRBJ1-6, with 8 bases identical to TRBD1. V trimming: 3 bases; J trimming: 8 bases; junction bases outside the gene matches: 3. Per the germline V gene, CDR1 is MNHEY and CDR2 is SVGAGI. The CDR3 has 14 residues. The CDR3 sequence: CASSYDRGYSPLHF. The DNA for the CDR3 is TGTGCCAGCAGTTATGACAGGGGATATTCACCCCTCCACTTT.

The chain combines TRBV19 with TRBJ2-7, with 8 bases lining up with TRBD1. CDR1 LNHDA and CDR2 SQIVND come from the germline V gene (reference sequence). Trimming cost V 5 bases and J 5 bases; bases outside gene matches: 5. The CDR3 contains 13 residues. CDR3 loop: CASSETGVHEQYF. In DNA, the CDR3 is TGTGCCAGTAGTGAGACAGGGGTCCACGAGCAGTACTTC.

The rearrangement joins TRBV3-1 (or the pseudogene TRBV3-2) to TRBJ2-6; D not resolved. Germline V gene sequence: CDR1 LGHDT, CDR2 YNNKEL (reference sequence). Trimming took off 4 bases at V and 0 bases at J, with 7 bases between the two ends. The CDR3 consists of 15 residues. The CDR3 bases are TGTGCCAGCAGCCCCCGCTACTCTGGGGCCAACGTCCTGACTTTC. It codes for CASSPRYSGANVLTF.

This clone was detected only a few times. The genes are TRBV7-9 and TRBJ2-7; D uncertain. V lost 5 bases and J lost 10, with 15 bases in between. This CDR3 has 12 amino acids. The germline CDR1 and CDR2 sequences are SEHNR and FQNEAQ (reference sequence). CDR3 loop: CASSQETGIQYF. Here the CDR3 DNA reads TGTGCCAGCAGCCAAGAGACGGGTATTCAGTACTTC.

The gene calls are TRBV5-6 and TRBJ2-1; 8 nucleotides agree with TRBD2. The CDR3 is 15 amino acids. CDR1 SGHDT and CDR2 YYEEEE come from the germline V gene. Trimming at V came to 7 bases and at J to 6 bases, leaving 12 bases not matched to a gene. CDR3 in amino acids: CASDRKGLGGNEQFF. DNA of the CDR3: TGTGCCAGCGACAGGAAGGGACTAGGGGGCAATGAGCAGTTCTTC.

The chain carries TRBV2 and TRBJ2-7, with a tentative D call TRBD1 (8 bases). With 3 bases removed from V and 3 bases from J, the gap between germline ends came to 12 bases. Germline lookup yields CDR1 SNHLY and CDR2 FYNNEI. The CDR3 spans 14 residues. For the CDR3, the DNA is TGTGCCAGCAGTGACACAGGGGGGGGCTACGAGCAGTACTTC. Protein product: CASSDTGGGYEQYF.